This TCR beta chain was documented in a study of CD8+ T cells in alopecia areata. Study-level findings and limits: Normal scalp showed lower clonality than lesional scalp, especially alopecia totalis/universalis.

Following extraction, RNA underwent reverse transcription to cDNA, which served as the sequencing template. Profiled with immunoSEQ multiplex PCR; TCRdb holds only in-frame clones, not every one. The sample holds 150,000 to 200,000 clones, around 60% seen once. Comment on this clone: Its antigen is unidentified.

This CDR3 comprises 13 residues. Germline CDR1 and CDR2: GTSNPN and SVGIG (reference sequence). Deletions cut 2 bases from V and 7 bases from J, with 14 bases between. This TCR derives from a human donor with alopecia areata. The genes are TRBV30 and TRBJ1-2; D unclear. The specimen was CD4+ T cells sorted from blood, collected at week 0. CDR3 DNA sequence: TGTGCCTGGAGTCGTGGGCGTAATGGTGGCTACACCTTC. It is translated as CAWSRGRNGGYTF.